Following are 29 T cell receptor beta chains from one sample sequenced in a study of T cell repertoires in cytomegalovirus infection. MiXCR, run by TCRdb on the reads, gives a single entry per CDR3 protein. This sample carries 300,000 or so distinct CDR3 sequences, about 23% of them seen once, and the ten largest clones take around 13%. The sequencing sample was made of PBMCs. These receptors all come from a human donor in good health (CMV status not recorded). Some clones in this sample may be carry-over from other donors' samples.

The V call is TRBV5-4, the J call TRBJ1-2, with D possibly matching TRBD1 (5 bases). CDR1 and CDR2 (germline): SGHNT, YYREEE (reference sequence). The CDR3 loop spans 14 amino acids. Trimming shortened V by 0 bases and J by 3 bases, and 9 bases separated the two germline ends. In DNA, the CDR3 is TGTGCCAGCAGCTTGGATGGGACTCACTATGGCTACACCTTC. Encoded protein: CASSLDGTHYGYTF.

The chain couples TRBV7-9 to TRBJ2-5; 7 bases are shared with TRBD1. The germline CDR1 and CDR2 sequences are SEHNR and FQNEAQ (reference sequence). The CDR3 loop spans 11 amino acids. V gave up 10 bases and J gave up 5 bases; unmatched junction bases: 4. The CDR3 loop is CATDRVETQYF. The DNA of the CDR3 is TGTGCCACCGACAGGGTGGAGACCCAGTACTTC.

As regards this clonotype: The junction shows a germline mismatch at one end, possibly a read error. The gene calls are TRBV7-2 and TRBJ1-5; no clear D. Per the germline V gene, CDR1 is SGHTA and CDR2 is FQGNSA. The CDR3 is 15 amino acids. CDR3 in amino acids: CASSPQLTSNLPQHF. CDR3 sequence (DNA): TGTGCCAGCAGCCCCCAGCTTACTAGCAATCTGCCCCAGCATTTT.

This clonotype was counted ten times or more. The CDR3 reads CASLGGWAISPLHF. The CDR3 DNA reads TGTGCCAGCCTCGGGGGGTGGGCGATTTCACCCCTCCACTTT. The V and J genes are TRBV28 and TRBJ1-6; D may be TRBD1 (5 bases). Trimming removed 8 bases at V and 9 bases at J, with 17 bases between. Germline CDR1 and CDR2: MDHEN and SYDVKM. The CDR3 has 14 amino acids.

The chain has TRBV20-1 and TRBJ2-1, with a possible D match to TRBD2 (6 bases). The CDR3 has 11 residues. In germline, CDR1 is DFQATT, CDR2 SNEGSKA (reference sequence). The V and J ends lost 7 bases and 6 bases respectively, with 10 bases between them. The CDR3 spells CSEDYFNEQFF. As DNA, the CDR3 is TGCAGTGAGGACTATTTCAATGAGCAGTTCTTC.

The rearrangement uses TRBV20-1 and TRBJ2-1; D call uncertain. Germline V gene lookup returns CDR1 DFQATT and CDR2 SNEGSKA (reference sequence). The CDR3 covers 14 residues. With 6 bases removed from V and 7 bases from J, the gap between germline ends came to 19 bases. This CDR3 is CSAPLRVSRNEQFF. DNA for the CDR3: TGCAGTGCCCCCCTTCGGGTCAGTCGTAATGAGCAGTTCTTC.

There are many counts of this clonotype. The chain joins TRBV7-2 to TRBJ1-1; D might be TRBD1 (5 bases). This CDR3 spans 13 amino acids. Germline CDR1 SGHTA, CDR2 FQGNSA. Trimming left V 3 bases short and J 4 bases short, with 9 bases between. This chain's CDR3 is CASSFRGGTEAFF. In DNA, the CDR3 is TGTGCCAGCAGCTTTCGGGGGGGCACTGAAGCTTTCTTT.

The chain combines TRBV3-1 with TRBJ2-5; TRBD2 matches at 8 bases. Germline trimming cut 2 bases from V and 1 base from J; bases unmatched to any gene: 9. The CDR3 is made up of 17 amino acids. CDR1 LGHDT and CDR2 YNNKEL come from the germline V gene (reference sequence). The CDR3 region has the DNA TGTGCCAGCAGCCAAAACTACGGCGGGGGGACCCAAGAGACCCAGTACTTC. As protein: CASSQNYGGGTQETQYF.

V usage is TRBV5-6 and J usage is TRBJ1-5; D might be TRBD1 (6 bases). Germline V lookup: CDR1 SGHDT, CDR2 YYEEEE. The germline V and J ends were trimmed by 2 bases and 2 bases, with 11 bases remaining between them. The CDR3 has 15 residues. The CDR3, as DNA: TGTGCCAGCAGCTTAGGCCGACAGGGCAATCAGCCCCAGCATTTT. Translated: CASSLGRQGNQPQHF.

This clonotype has a handful of counts. V usage is TRBV28 and J usage is TRBJ2-1; weak D call: TRBD1 (5 bases). V was clipped by 4 bases and J by 8 bases, with 6 bases between them. Germline values: CDR1 MDHEN, CDR2 SYDVKM. CDR3 size: 11 residues. CDR3 sequence (DNA): TGTGCCAGCAGTTGGGGCGATGAGCAGTTCTTC. This gives the protein CASSWGDEQFF.

Here the CDR3 reads CASSVREGETQYF. Here the CDR3 DNA reads TGTGCCAGCAGTGTACGGGAGGGCGAGACCCAGTACTTC. V gene TRBV2 combines with J gene TRBJ2-5; 8 bases line up with TRBD2. This CDR3 has 13 residues. Unmatched junction bases numbered 3, after V lost 4 bases and J lost 5 bases. Germline V gene lookup returns CDR1 SNHLY and CDR2 FYNNEI.

The genes are TRBV6-6 and TRBJ2-3; D might be TRBD1 (6 bases). Trimming left V 5 bases short and J 2 bases short, with 14 bases between. CDR1 is MNHNY and CDR2 is SVGAGI in the germline V gene (reference sequence). The CDR3 consists of 15 residues. CDR3 sequence reads: CASSTRDIHTDTQYF. DNA for the CDR3: TGTGCCAGCAGTACCCGGGACATACACACAGATACGCAGTATTTT.

This clonotype was seen repeatedly, ten times or more. The J gene is TRBJ2-7, the V gene TRBV7-2; 8 bases map to TRBD1. V lost 1 base to trimming and J lost 5 bases; unmatched junction nucleotides: 4. There are 14 residues in the CDR3. CDR1 and CDR2 from the germline V gene are SGHTA and FQGNSA. CDR3 bases: TGTGCCAGCAGCTTAGACAGGGGGAGTGACGAGCAGTACTTC. This encodes CASSLDRGSDEQYF.

The V and J genes are TRBV6-1 and TRBJ2-7; 10 positions agree with TRBD2. CDR1 is MNHNS and CDR2 is SASEGT in the germline V gene. V lost 5 bases to trimming and J lost 7 bases; unmatched junction nucleotides: 5. The CDR3 length is 13 residues. Written as DNA, the CDR3 is TGTGCCAGCAGTAATAGCGGGAGGACAGAGCAGTACTTC. Residues: CASSNSGRTEQYF.

This clonotype has just a few counts. The rearrangement uses TRBV24-1 and TRBJ2-5, with TRBD1 matching over 7 bases. The CDR3 runs 14 residues. Germline V gene data show CDR1 as KGHDR and CDR2 as SFDVKD. The J segment lost 4 bases and the V segment lost 1 base, leaving 2 bases of the junction unmatched. CDR3 sequence reads: CATSDFNRGETQYF. The CDR3 nucleotides read TGTGCCACCAGTGATTTTAACAGGGGAGAGACCCAGTACTTC.

This clonotype was counted many times. The chain employs TRBV4-1 and TRBJ2-1; 11 bases match TRBD1. After removal of 4 bases from V and 5 bases from J, the junction contained 7 bases not matched to a gene. Germline CDR1 is MGHRA and CDR2 is YSYEKL. This CDR3 is built from 16 residues. CDR3 in amino acids: CASSLGGQGVDNEQFF. The CDR3 coding sequence is TGCGCCAGCAGCCTTGGGGGACAGGGGGTCGACAATGAGCAGTTCTTC.

This clonotype was seen only a few times. This chain connects TRBV28 to TRBJ1-5; D is ambiguous. The V end was cut by 4 bases, the J end by 0 bases, with 7 bases between. Germline V gene sequence: CDR1 MDHEN, CDR2 SYDVKM. CDR3 length: 14 amino acids. CDR3 loop: CASSSITSNQPQHF. Written as DNA, the CDR3 is TGTGCCAGCAGTTCGATCACTAGCAATCAGCCCCAGCATTTT.

This clonotype was seen repeatedly, ten times or more. J is TRBJ2-1 and V is TRBV7-3; 13 bases match TRBD2. Losses at the gene ends were 4 bases for V and 9 bases for J; bases not matched to a gene: 9. The CDR3 totals 16 residues. The germline V gene encodes CDR1 SGHTA and CDR2 FQGTGA. The CDR3 loop reads CASSSAGTSGNPEQFF. CDR3 nucleotides: TGTGCCAGCAGCTCCGCCGGGACTAGCGGGAACCCTGAGCAGTTCTTC.

This clonotype turned up a few times. V gene TRBV5-6 combines with J gene TRBJ2-1; 8 positions agree with TRBD2. In germline, CDR1 is SGHDT, CDR2 YYEEEE. The CDR3 has 20 amino acids. The V gene end was trimmed by 3 bases and the J gene end by 0 bases; junction bases not matched to a gene: 17. As DNA, the CDR3 is TGTGCCAGCAGCTCTAATGCGGGAGGCAGAATAACCCCCTCCTACAATGAGCAGTTCTTC. Encoded protein: CASSSNAGGRITPSYNEQFF.

The chain couples TRBV12-3 or TRBV12-4 to TRBJ1-5; D is perhaps TRBD1 (6 bases). Trimming removed 5 bases at V and 7 bases at J, with 9 bases between. The CDR3 spans 12 residues. The CDR3 loop is CASSTGRQPQHF. Here the CDR3 DNA reads TGTGCCAGCAGTACAGGGAGGCAGCCCCAGCATTTT.

V gene TRBV7-8 combines with J gene TRBJ2-7; 9 bases agree with TRBD2. CDR1 is SGHVS and CDR2 is FQNEAQ in the germline V gene. With V trimmed by 2 bases and J by 7 bases, 6 bases remained unmatched. CDR3 length: 14 residues. CDR3: CASSLSGAGGEQYF. As DNA, the CDR3 is TGTGCCAGCAGCTTATCGGGAGCGGGAGGAGAGCAGTACTTC.

V usage is TRBV7-3 and J usage is TRBJ2-3, with D perhaps TRBD1 or TRBD2 (5 bases each). CDR3 length equals 14 residues. V was cut by 5 bases and J by 4 bases, with 13 bases left in between. Germline CDR1 SGHTA, CDR2 FQGTGA. In nucleotides, the CDR3 is TGTGCCAGCAGCCCGGGACGGTCTCCAGATACGCAGTATTTT. This sequence encodes CASSPGRSPDTQYF.

This clonotype was seen only a few times. The V call is TRBV7-4, the J call TRBJ1-5; D is perhaps TRBD1 (5 bases). The CDR3 is 17 amino acids. Germline CDR1 is SGHVT and CDR2 is SQSDAQ. V was clipped by 5 bases and J by 5 bases, with 22 bases between them. The CDR3 sequence: CASSPLLGGKVDQPQHF. CDR3 nucleotide sequence: TGTGCCAGCAGCCCCCTGCTCGGGGGAAAAGTGGATCAGCCCCAGCATTTT. Full variable domain (remainder filled in from reference TRBV7-4 and TRBJ1-5): GAGVSQSPRYKVAKRGRDVALRCDSISGHVTLYWYRQTLGQGSEVLTYSQSDAQRDKSGRPSGRFSAERPERSVSTLKIQRTEQGDSAVYLCASSPLLGGKVDQPQHFGDGTRLSIL.

The V call is TRBV5-4, the J call TRBJ2-2, with 9 bases fitting TRBD2. Germline V gene data show CDR1 as SGHNT and CDR2 as YYREEE (reference sequence). J gave up 7 bases and V 1 base, and 5 bases lay outside the gene matches. This CDR3 comprises 15 residues. Here the CDR3 DNA reads TGTGCCAGCAGCTTGAGGCGGGAGGGCAACGGGGAGCTGTTTTTT. It codes for CASSLRREGNGELFF.

This clonotype occurred many times. This chain links TRBV7-8 with TRBJ1-5; 8 bases agree with TRBD1. There are 15 residues in the CDR3. The trim removed 3 bases at V and 7 bases at J, leaving 8 bases unmatched. Germline CDR1 is SGHVS and CDR2 is FQNEAQ. CDR3 sequence: CASSFRGQESQPQHF. In DNA, the CDR3 is TGTGCCAGCAGCTTCAGGGGACAGGAGAGCCAGCCCCAGCATTTT.

The genes are TRBV20-1 and TRBJ2-1, with 7 bases aligning to TRBD2. This CDR3 has 16 amino acids. The V segment lost 0 bases and the J segment 4 bases; nucleotides outside the gene matches: 9. Germline V gives CDR1 DFQATT, CDR2 SNEGSKA (reference sequence). In nucleotides, the CDR3 is TGCAGTGCTAGAGATCCCGCTAGCGGAGATTACAATGAGCAGTTCTTC. Translating gives CSARDPASGDYNEQFF.

This clonotype was detected many times. This chain uses TRBV7-2 with TRBJ1-1; D gene ambiguous. Germline CDR1 and CDR2: SGHTA and FQGNSA. The CDR3 length is 10 residues. V was trimmed by 3 bases and J by 11 bases, leaving 7 bases between them. The CDR3 nucleotides read TGTGCCAGCAGCTTGGTTGGGGCTTTCTTT. Translation gives CASSLVGAFF.

The chain combines TRBV6-6 with TRBJ1-6, with 9 bases identical to TRBD1. After removal of 4 bases from V and 10 bases from J, the junction contained 14 bases not matched to a gene. This CDR3 contains 17 residues. Germline CDR1 MNHNY, CDR2 SVGAGI (reference sequence). The CDR3 region is CASSSGRGTGIGSPLHF. The CDR3 DNA is TGTGCCAGCAGTTCCGGCCGGGGGACAGGGATAGGATCACCCCTCCACTTT.

This clonotype was recorded a few times. The chain uses TRBV7-9 and TRBJ2-1; 9 bases align to TRBD2. Trimming took 0 bases from V and 4 from J; bases not matched to a gene: 4. Germline loops: CDR1 SEHNR, CDR2 FQNEAQ (reference sequence). There are 16 residues in the CDR3. CDR3 sequence (DNA): TGTGCCAGCAGCTTAGCGATAGCGGGAGTGTACAATGAGCAGTTCTTC. Translated: CASSLAIAGVYNEQFF.